The clone carrying this T cell receptor beta chain has more than one count but fewer than ten. The V gene's germline CDR1 is DFQATT and CDR2 SNEGSKA (reference sequence). The CDR3 length is 14 residues. The V end lost 6 bases, the J end lost 7 bases, and 19 bases lay between the germline ends. Healthy Caucasian individuals from Russia aged roughly 6 to 95 were enrolled as donors. PBMCs numbering at least 7 million were isolated per sample. There were at least 5.5 micrograms of total RNA extracted from every sample. The data were obtained in a study of blood T cells in healthy people across ages. A J-beta primer mix and a sample-barcoded 5' primer were used in a second PCR of about 6 to 12 cycles. TCRdb processed the 5' RACE reads anew with MiXCR; each CDR3 protein has one entry. The sample includes more than 500,000 distinct CDR3 sequences, about 25% seen only once; the top ten take about 3.3%. These data were also filed under a second study, of T cells of mothers and their children. From that report: Several children, together with their three healthy Caucasian mothers, made up the donors.

Material for sequencing was blood. This rearrangement joins TRBV20-1 to TRBJ2-1; D might be TRBD1 (5 bases). The sequence was collected from a boy younger than 10 in good health. The CDR3 loop reads CSAVQPVGPNEQFF. The CDR3 nucleotides read TGCAGTGCAGTTCAACCTGTGGGGCCGAATGAGCAGTTCTTC.